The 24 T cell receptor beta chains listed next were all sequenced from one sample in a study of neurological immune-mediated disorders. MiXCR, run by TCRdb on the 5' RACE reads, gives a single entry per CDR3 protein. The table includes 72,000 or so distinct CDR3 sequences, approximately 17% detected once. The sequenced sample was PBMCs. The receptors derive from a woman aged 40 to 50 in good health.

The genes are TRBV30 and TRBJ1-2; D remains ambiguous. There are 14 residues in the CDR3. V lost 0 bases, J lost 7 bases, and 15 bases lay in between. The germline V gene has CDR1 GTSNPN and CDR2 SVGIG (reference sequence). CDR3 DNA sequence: TGTGCCTGGAGTGTAGGGATGGACGGAGTTGGCTACACCTTC. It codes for CAWSVGMDGVGYTF.

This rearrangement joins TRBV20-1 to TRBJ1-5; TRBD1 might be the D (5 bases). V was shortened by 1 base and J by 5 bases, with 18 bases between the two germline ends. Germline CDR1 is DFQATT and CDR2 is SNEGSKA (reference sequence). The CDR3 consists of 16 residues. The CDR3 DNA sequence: TGCAGTGCTAGAGTTGATGGGGACGTGTCCCATCAGCCCCAGCATTTT. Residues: CSARVDGDVSHQPQHF.

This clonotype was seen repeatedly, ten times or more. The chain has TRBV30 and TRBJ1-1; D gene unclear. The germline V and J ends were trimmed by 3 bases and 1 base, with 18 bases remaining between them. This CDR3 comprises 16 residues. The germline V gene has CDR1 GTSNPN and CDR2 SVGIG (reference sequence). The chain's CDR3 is CAWSVPSSHRNTEAFF. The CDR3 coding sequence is TGTGCCTGGAGCGTCCCAAGCTCACACCGGAACACTGAAGCTTTCTTT.

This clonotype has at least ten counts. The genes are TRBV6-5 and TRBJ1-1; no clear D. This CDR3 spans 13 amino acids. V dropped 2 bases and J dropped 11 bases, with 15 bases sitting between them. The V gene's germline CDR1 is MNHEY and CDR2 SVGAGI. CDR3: CASSYVGFSGAFF. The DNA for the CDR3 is TGTGCCAGCAGTTACGTCGGGTTCTCGGGGGCTTTCTTT.

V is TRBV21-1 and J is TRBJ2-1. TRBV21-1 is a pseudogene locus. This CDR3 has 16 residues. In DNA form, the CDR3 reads TGTGCCAGCAGCAAAGGGTCCAGTCGCTCCTACAATGAGCAGTTCTTC. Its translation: CASSKGSSRSYNEQFF.

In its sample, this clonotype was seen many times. The CDR3 sequence: CSARGTAGPYEQYF. The CDR3 DNA reads TGCAGTGCTAGAGGGACCGCGGGCCCTTACGAGCAGTACTTC. The chain is built from TRBV20-1 and TRBJ2-7; D might be TRBD2 (5 bases). The CDR3 covers 14 residues. Germline values: CDR1 DFQATT, CDR2 SNEGSKA (reference sequence). The V and J ends lost 1 base and 4 bases respectively, with 14 bases between them.

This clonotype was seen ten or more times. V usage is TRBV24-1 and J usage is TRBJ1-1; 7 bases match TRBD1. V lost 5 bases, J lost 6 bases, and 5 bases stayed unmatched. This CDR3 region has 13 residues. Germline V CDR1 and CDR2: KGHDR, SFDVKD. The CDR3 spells CATSARQGPEAFF. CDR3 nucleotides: TGTGCCACCAGTGCCCGACAGGGTCCTGAAGCTTTCTTT.

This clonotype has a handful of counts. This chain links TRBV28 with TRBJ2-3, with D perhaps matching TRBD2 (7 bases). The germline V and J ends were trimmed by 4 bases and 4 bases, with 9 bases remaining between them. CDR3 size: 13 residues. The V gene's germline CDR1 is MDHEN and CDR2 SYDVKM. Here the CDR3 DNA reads TGTGCCAGCAGTTGGGGGGGCGCAGATACGCAGTATTTT. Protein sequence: CASSWGGADTQYF.

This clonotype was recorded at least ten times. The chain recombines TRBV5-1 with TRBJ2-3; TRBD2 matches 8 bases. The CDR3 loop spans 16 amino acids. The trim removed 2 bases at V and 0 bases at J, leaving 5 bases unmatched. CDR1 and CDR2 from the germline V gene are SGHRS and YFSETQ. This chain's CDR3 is CASSLLAVTSTDTQYF. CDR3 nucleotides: TGCGCCAGCAGCTTACTAGCGGTAACTAGCACAGATACGCAGTATTTT.

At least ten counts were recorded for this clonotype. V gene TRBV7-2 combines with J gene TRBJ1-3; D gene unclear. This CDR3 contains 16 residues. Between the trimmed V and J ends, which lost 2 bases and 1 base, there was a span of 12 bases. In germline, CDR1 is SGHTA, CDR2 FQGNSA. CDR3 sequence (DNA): TGTGCCAGCAGCTTAAATGTTCTTAGGTCTGGAAACACCATATATTTT. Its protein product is CASSLNVLRSGNTIYF.

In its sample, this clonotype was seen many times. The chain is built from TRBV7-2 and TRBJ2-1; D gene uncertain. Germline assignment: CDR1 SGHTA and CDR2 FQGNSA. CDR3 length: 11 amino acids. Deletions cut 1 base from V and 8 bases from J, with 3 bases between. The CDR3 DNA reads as TGTGCCAGCAGCTTAGACTATGAGCAGTTCTTC. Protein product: CASSLDYEQFF.

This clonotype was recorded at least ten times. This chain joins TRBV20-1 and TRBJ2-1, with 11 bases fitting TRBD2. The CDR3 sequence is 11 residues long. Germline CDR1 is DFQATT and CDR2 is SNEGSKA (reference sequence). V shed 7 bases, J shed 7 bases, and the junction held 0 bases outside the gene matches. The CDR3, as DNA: TGCAGTGGACTAGCGGGGAATGAGCAGTTCTTC. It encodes CSGLAGNEQFF.

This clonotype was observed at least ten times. The CDR3 reads CASQGAGGYTF. The CDR3 bases are TGTGCCAGTCAGGGGGCTGGCGGCTACACCTTC. The chain carries TRBV12-3 or TRBV12-4 and TRBJ1-2; 8 bases fit TRBD1. The CDR3 is 11 residues long. J was trimmed by 8 bases and V by 9 bases; bases with no gene match: 5.

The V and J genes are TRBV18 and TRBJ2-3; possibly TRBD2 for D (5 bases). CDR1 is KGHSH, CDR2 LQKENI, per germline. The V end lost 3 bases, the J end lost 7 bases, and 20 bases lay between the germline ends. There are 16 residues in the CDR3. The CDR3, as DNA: TGTGCCAGCTCACCCCCTGGACTCCTCTCACAGAATACGCAGTATTTT. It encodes CASSPPGLLSQNTQYF.

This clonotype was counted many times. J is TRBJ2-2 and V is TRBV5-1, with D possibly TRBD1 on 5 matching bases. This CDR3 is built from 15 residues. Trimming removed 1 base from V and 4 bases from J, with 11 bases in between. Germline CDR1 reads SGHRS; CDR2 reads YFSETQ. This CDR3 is CASSLKGLGTGELFF. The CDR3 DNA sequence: TGCGCCAGCAGCTTGAAGGGGCTGGGCACCGGGGAGCTGTTTTTT.

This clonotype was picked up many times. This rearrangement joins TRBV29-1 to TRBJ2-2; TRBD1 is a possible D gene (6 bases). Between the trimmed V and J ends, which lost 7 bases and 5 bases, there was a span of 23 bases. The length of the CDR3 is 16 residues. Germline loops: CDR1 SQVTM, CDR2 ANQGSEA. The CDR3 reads CSAKTYSRDTTGELFF. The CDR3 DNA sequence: TGCAGCGCCAAAACATACTCCCGGGACACAACCGGGGAGCTGTTTTTT.

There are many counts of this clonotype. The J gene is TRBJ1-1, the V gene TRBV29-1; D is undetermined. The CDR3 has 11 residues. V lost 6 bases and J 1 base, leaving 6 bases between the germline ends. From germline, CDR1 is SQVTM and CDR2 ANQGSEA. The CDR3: CSVRQNTEAFF. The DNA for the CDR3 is TGCAGCGTACGGCAGAACACTGAAGCTTTCTTT. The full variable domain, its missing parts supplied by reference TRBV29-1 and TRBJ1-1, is SAVISQKPSRDICQRGTSLTIQCQVDSQVTMMFWYRQQPGQSLTLIATANQGSEATYESGFVIDKFPISRPNLTFSTLTVSNMSPEDSSIYLCSVRQNTEAFFGQGTRLTVV.

Here the CDR3 DNA reads TGTGCCAGCAGTTTTGGACAGGGAAGTTATGGCTACACCTTC. It specifies CASSFGQGSYGYTF. The chain carries TRBV6-5 and TRBJ1-2; 8 bases are a match to TRBD1. This CDR3 comprises 14 residues. From germline, CDR1 is MNHEY and CDR2 SVGAGI. V lost 4 bases, J lost 5 bases, and 6 bases stayed unmatched.

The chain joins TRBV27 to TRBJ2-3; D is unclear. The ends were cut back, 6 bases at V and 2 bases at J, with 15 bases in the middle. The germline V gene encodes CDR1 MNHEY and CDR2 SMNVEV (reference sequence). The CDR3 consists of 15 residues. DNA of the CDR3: TGTGCCAGCAGATGGATTCCGTCGGCCACAGATACGCAGTATTTT. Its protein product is CASRWIPSATDTQYF.

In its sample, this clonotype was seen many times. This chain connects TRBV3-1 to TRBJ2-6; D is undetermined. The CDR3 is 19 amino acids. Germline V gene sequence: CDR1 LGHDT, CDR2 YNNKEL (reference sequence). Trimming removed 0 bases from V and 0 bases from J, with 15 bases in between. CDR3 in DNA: TGTGCCAGCAGCCAAGAACGCACACGGATAAGCTCTGGGGCCAACGTCCTGACTTTC. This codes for CASSQERTRISSGANVLTF.

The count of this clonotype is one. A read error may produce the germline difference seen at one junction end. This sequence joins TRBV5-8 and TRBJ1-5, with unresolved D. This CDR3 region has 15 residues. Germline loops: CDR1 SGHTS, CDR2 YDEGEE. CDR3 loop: CAITTGERGNQPQHF. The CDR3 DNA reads TGTGCCATCACCACCGGGGAACGGGGAAATCAGCCACAGCATTTT.

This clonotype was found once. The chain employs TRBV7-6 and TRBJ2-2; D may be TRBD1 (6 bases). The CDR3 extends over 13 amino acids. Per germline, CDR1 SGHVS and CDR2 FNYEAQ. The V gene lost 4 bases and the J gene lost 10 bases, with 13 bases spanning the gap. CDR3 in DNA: TGTGCCAGCAGCTCGGACAGCGCCGAGGAGCTGTTTTTT. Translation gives CASSSDSAEELFF.

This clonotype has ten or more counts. The DNA for the CDR3 is TGTGCCAGCAGCCAAGATTCCCCGGCAGGGGAGGGGGGTGGCTACACCTTC. Translated: CASSQDSPAGEGGGYTF. The genes are TRBV4-2 and TRBJ1-2, with a tentative D call TRBD1 (6 bases). The CDR3 runs to 17 residues. Per the germline V gene, CDR1 is LGHNA and CDR2 is YNFKEQ. Trimming took off 0 bases at V and 7 bases at J, with 21 bases between the two ends.

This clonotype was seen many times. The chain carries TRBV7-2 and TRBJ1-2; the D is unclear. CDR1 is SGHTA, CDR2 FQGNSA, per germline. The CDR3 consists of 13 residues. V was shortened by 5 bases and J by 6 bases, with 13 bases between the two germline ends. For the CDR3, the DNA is TGTGCCAGCAGCCCGAGGAGGCCCGATGGCTACACCTTC. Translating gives CASSPRRPDGYTF.